This entry features one TCR beta chain sequence. Different DNA sequences within this sample yield the same CDR3. These data originate in a study of shared clonotypes between healthy human individuals. CDR3 length equals 14 residues. From germline, CDR1 is SGDLS and CDR2 YYNGEE. V was trimmed by 2 bases and J by 3 bases, leaving 10 bases between them. CD45RO negativity and positive selection for CCR7 defined naive CD8 cells, a population that excluded terminally differentiated effector memory CD45RA+ cells. The assay was immunoSEQ multiplex PCR, and TCRdb's table has in-frame clones only and misses some. The sample has 1.5 million to 2.5 million clones, over 85% seen once.

Sequencing was carried out using naive CD8+ T cells sorted from blood. This TCR was sampled from a man aged 18 to 29 in good health. J is TRBJ2-3 and V is TRBV9; tentatively, D is TRBD2 (5 bases). DNA for the CDR3: TGTGCCAGCAGCGTTTCGGGAAGGACAGATACGCAGTATTTT. Amino acids: CASSVSGRTDTQYF.